This is a list of T cell receptor beta chains from one sample in a study of cytomegalovirus exposure and HLA in healthy donors. The data were produced by immunoSEQ multiplex PCR, yet TCRdb's version contains in-frame clones alone and is incomplete. The sample gives tens of thousands of clones, around 95% of which show up once; roughly 2.3% is in the top ten. Sequencing used PBMCs. The receptors shown here come from a man between 18 and 35 years old in good health and CMV-seronegative. CDR3s include the opening cysteine and the closing phenylalanine or tryptophan. The D gene is left open where the match is weak. Size values are once, few and many counts, or a class for expanded clones, and some rows have none.

V	J	size	D	DNA	CDR3
TRBV11-2	TRBJ2-1	NA	TRBD2	TGTGCCAGCAGCTTAGCTAGCGGCTACAATGAGCAGTTCTTC	CASSLASGYNEQFF
TRBV6-6	TRBJ1-1	NA	TRBD1	TGTGCCAGCAGTTACTCGGACAGGGTGGACACTGAAGCTTTCTTT	CASSYSDRVDTEAFF
TRBV28	TRBJ1-2	NA	NA	TGTGCCAGCAGCGACAGTACCTCCTATGGCTACACCTTC	CASSDSTSYGYTF
TRBV9	TRBJ2-2	NA	NA	TGTGCCAGCAGCGCTCTAGACGGGACCGGGGAGCTGTTTTTT	CASSALDGTGELFF
TRBV4-2	TRBJ2-3	once	NA	TGTGCCAGCAGCCAGGGTCCCCAGGTCAAGGGGTCCACAGATACGCAGTATTTT	CASSQGPQVKGSTDTQYF
TRBV11-2	TRBJ2-1	NA	NA	TGTGCCAGCAGCCAGGGACAAGCCTCCTACAATGAGCAGTTCTTC	CASSQGQASYNEQFF
TRBV7-9	TRBJ2-1	NA	NA	TGTGCCAGCAGCCCTTCCAATGAGCAGTTCTTC	CASSPSNEQFF
TRBV7-8	TRBJ2-6	NA	NA	TGTGCCAGCAGCGGAGGGGGCAGTAGGGCCAACGTCCTGACTTTC	CASSGGGSRANVLTF
TRBV28	TRBJ2-3	NA	TRBD1	TGTGCCAGCATCCCCTCGGGACAGGGGGCAACAGATACGCAGTATTTT	CASIPSGQGATDTQYF
TRBV19	TRBJ1-4	NA	TRBD1	TGTGCCAGTAGTCTGACAGGGGGAGAAAAACTGTTTTTT	CASSLTGGEKLFF
TRBV5-1	TRBJ2-2	NA	TRBD2	TGCGCCAGCAGCATAGCGGGCCCGAACACCGGGGAGCTGTTTTTT	CASSIAGPNTGELFF
TRBV5-1	TRBJ2-1	NA	NA	TGCGCCAGCAGCTTGGCCGATAGCGGATACAATGAGCAGTTCTTC	CASSLADSGYNEQFF
TRBV6-6	TRBJ1-5	NA	TRBD1	TGTGCCAGCAGGTCACCGGAGGGGGCTAGCAATCAGCCCCAGCATTTT	CASRSPEGASNQPQHF
TRBV13	TRBJ1-3	NA	NA	TGTGCCAGCAGCCCGGTCTTGTCTGGAAACACCATATATTTT	CASSPVLSGNTIYF
TRBV13	TRBJ2-7	NA	NA	TGTGCCAGCAGTCAAGCGGAGTCCCCCTACGAGCAGTACTTC	CASSQAESPYEQYF
TRBV19	TRBJ1-2	NA	TRBD1	TGTGCCAGTAGTCATCCGGGACAGTATTATGGCTACACCTTC	CASSHPGQYYGYTF
TRBV7-9	TRBJ2-5	NA	NA	TGTGCCAGCAGCTTAGCGCGTCAGGGGCTGGAGACCCAGTACTTC	CASSLARQGLETQYF
TRBV6-7	TRBJ2-5	NA	TRBD1	TGTGCCAGCAGTTACTCGAAAGATTGGGGGGTCGGGGACAGGTCCCAAGAGACCCAGTACTTC	CASSYSKDWGVGDRSQETQYF
TRBV29-1	TRBJ1-2	NA	TRBD1	TGCAGCGTTGAACAGGGACAGGGGTATGGCTACACCTTC	CSVEQGQGYGYTF
TRBV5-6	TRBJ1-2	NA	NA	TGTGCCAGCAGCGACGGGACTTATGGCTACACCTTC	CASSDGTYGYTF
TRBV27	TRBJ1-2	NA	TRBD1	TGTGCCAGCAGCCGGGACAGCATTGGCTACACCTTC	CASSRDSIGYTF
TRBV29-1	TRBJ1-1	NA	NA	TGCAGCGTTTTGGCCTTAGCGGGAGAAGCTTTCTTT	CSVLALAGEAFF
TRBV5-1	TRBJ2-2	NA	TRBD2	TGCGCCAGCAGCTTGGTTACCGGGACTAGCGGGAGATATAACGGGGAGCTGTTTTTT	CASSLVTGTSGRYNGELFF
TRBV7-3	TRBJ1-4	NA	NA	TGTGCCAGAGACAGTGCAACTAATGAAAAACTGTTTTTT	CARDSATNEKLFF
TRBV11-2	TRBJ1-2	NA	NA	TGTGCCAGCAGCTTAGGGGACTGGGGTTACACCTTC	CASSLGDWGYTF
TRBV27	TRBJ1-6	NA	TRBD1	TGTGCCAGCGGGGACCTCGGACAGGGCCGGTCACCCCTCCACTTT	CASGDLGQGRSPLHF
TRBV4-1	TRBJ1-3	NA	TRBD1	TGCGCCAGCAGCGTAACCGGGACAGCTGGAAACACCATATATTTT	CASSVTGTAGNTIYF
TRBV19	TRBJ2-7	NA	TRBD1	TGTGCCAGTAGTATCGGGACAGGTACCTACGAGCAGTACTTC	CASSIGTGTYEQYF
TRBV5-4	TRBJ1-6	once	TRBD1	TGTGCCAGCAGGGCCGGGACAGGGATTTTAAGTAATTCACCCCTCCACTTT	CASRAGTGILSNSPLHF
TRBV6-6	TRBJ2-5	NA	NA	TGTGCCAGCAGTTACAACTCAGGAGAGACCCAGTACTTC	CASSYNSGETQYF
TRBV11-3	TRBJ2-7	NA	NA	TGTGCCAGCAGCTTGCCCCAGGCTTACGAGCAGTACTTC	CASSLPQAYEQYF
TRBV9	TRBJ2-2	NA	NA	TGTGCCAGCAGCGTAGCACAGACCACCGGGGAGCTGTTTTTT	CASSVAQTTGELFF
TRBV7-9	TRBJ2-2	NA	NA	TGTGCCAGCAGCTTAGTTGCAGGCCCGAACACCGGGGAGCTGTTTTTT	CASSLVAGPNTGELFF
TRBV6-1	TRBJ2-7	NA	NA	TGTGCCAGCAGTTACGGGGGCGAGCAGTACTTC	CASSYGGEQYF
TRBV27	TRBJ1-6	NA	TRBD1	TGTGCCAGCAGTTTATCGATGCACAGGGGGAGAAATTCACCCCTCCACTTT	CASSLSMHRGRNSPLHF
TRBV19	TRBJ1-4	NA	TRBD1	TGTGCCAGTAGTATCCGGGACAGGGGAACAACTAATGAAAAACTGTTTTTT	CASSIRDRGTTNEKLFF
TRBV2	TRBJ2-4	few	TRBD1	TGTGCCAGACAGGGGGCGCAAGCCAAAAACATTCAGTACTTC	CARQGAQAKNIQYF
TRBV2	TRBJ2-1	once	TRBD2	TGTGCCAGCAGGGCGGGACTAGCGGGATTAAATGAGCAGTTCTTC	CASRAGLAGLNEQFF
TRBV19	TRBJ2-7	once	NA	TGTGCCAGTAGAAGGGAAACCGGGACATCCACCTACGAGCAGTACTTC	CASRRETGTSTYEQYF
TRBV29-1	TRBJ2-5	NA	TRBD1	TGCAGCGACCTGACAGGGGGCGAGACCCAGTACTTC	CSDLTGGETQYF
TRBV6-6	TRBJ2-6	NA	TRBD1	TGTGCCAGCAGTTCCCCCGACAGGGTCGGGGCCAACGTCCTGACTTTC	CASSSPDRVGANVLTF
TRBV5-4	TRBJ1-3	NA	TRBD1	TGTGCCAGCAGCTTGAGGACAGGAGGAAACACCATATATTTT	CASSLRTGGNTIYF
TRBV19	TRBJ1-2	NA	NA	TGTGCCAGTAGTATAGGCAGGGGACATGGCTACACCTTC	CASSIGRGHGYTF
TRBV2	TRBJ2-7	NA	NA	TGTGCCAGCAGTGGAGGTTACGAGCAGTACTTC	CASSGGYEQYF
TRBV28	TRBJ1-2	NA	TRBD1	TGTGCCAGCAGTCCGGGACAGGGGTACTATGGCTACACCTTC	CASSPGQGYYGYTF
TRBV9	TRBJ2-1	NA	NA	TGTGCCAGCAGTTCACAGGGCGTTGGTGAGCAGTTCTTC	CASSSQGVGEQFF
TRBV11-2	TRBJ1-1	NA	NA	TGTGCCAGCAGCTTCGAAACCAGGGTAATGAACACTGAAGCTTTCTTT	CASSFETRVMNTEAFF
TRBV11-2	TRBJ2-1	once	NA	TGTGCCAGCACCTCCGGGAGCCCGAACAATGAGCAGTTCTTC	CASTSGSPNNEQFF
TRBV15	TRBJ2-1	NA	TRBD2	TGTGCCACCAGCAGGGGACACGGGACTAGCGGGAGAAATGAGCAGTTCTTC	CATSRGHGTSGRNEQFF
TRBV6-1	TRBJ2-5	NA	NA	TGTGCCAGCAGTGAACGGGTCAGCAAAGGAGAGACCCAGTACTTC	CASSERVSKGETQYF
TRBV7-9	TRBJ1-2	NA	NA	TGTGCCAGCAGCTTAGCTCCAGTCTATGGCTACACCTTC	CASSLAPVYGYTF
TRBV6-6	TRBJ1-1	NA	NA	TGTGCCAGCAGTTACCGACCCGGGGCTGAAGCTTTCTTT	CASSYRPGAEAFF
TRBV9	TRBJ2-1	once	TRBD1	TGTGCCAGCAGCGTTACCCGGGACAGGGTAAGCAATGAGCAGTTCTTC	CASSVTRDRVSNEQFF
TRBV7-2	TRBJ1-2	NA	NA	TGTGCCAGCAGCCCCGAATGGGGGGAGCTTAACTATGGCTACACCTTC	CASSPEWGELNYGYTF
TRBV19	TRBJ2-7	NA	TRBD2	TGTGCCAGCCTAGCGGGTCTCTACGAGCAGTACTTC	CASLAGLYEQYF
TRBV7-8	TRBJ1-5	NA	TRBD1	TGTGCCAGCAGCCCCCGGACAGGGAATCAGCCCCAGCATTTT	CASSPRTGNQPQHF
TRBV28	TRBJ2-7	NA	TRBD1	TGTGCCAGCAGTGGCAAAAGACAGGGTCCAAAGTACTACGAGCAGTACTTC	CASSGKRQGPKYYEQYF
TRBV5-1	TRBJ2-3	NA	NA	TGCGCCAGCAGCTTGGAGCGCGGGCGGGGCACAGATACGCAGTATTTT	CASSLERGRGTDTQYF
TRBV30	TRBJ1-2	NA	NA	TGTGCCTGGAGTCCCCGCGGAGTTTATGGCTACACCTTC	CAWSPRGVYGYTF